These 16 T cell receptor beta chains came from one sample sequenced in a study of radiation and T cells in renal cell carcinoma. The method was immunoSEQ multiplex PCR; TCRdb's version includes in-frame clones alone and lacks a portion of them. The sample has some 150,000 clones, roughly 87% seen once. Time point denoted: blood 2 weeks post-SBRT. The treatment is: 15 Gy SBRT to primary tumor, nephrectomy 4 weeks later. Sequenced here: blood, sampled from a patient whose treatment included radiotherapy and nephrectomy. The receptors stem from a woman between 50 and 59 years old with renal cell carcinoma.

This chain joins TRBV6-1 and TRBJ1-1; maybe TRBD1 (6 bases). V lost 6 bases to trimming and J lost 10 bases, with 15 bases between them. CDR3 length: 12 residues. Germline V gene lookup returns CDR1 MNHNS and CDR2 SASEGT. In nucleotides, the CDR3 is TGTGCCAGCAGACCAAACAGGGAGACAGCTTTCTTT. This codes for CASRPNRETAFF.

A single count supports this clone. The CDR3 loop reads CASTKGDRGGNTIYF. The DNA for the CDR3 is TGCGCCAGCACCAAGGGGGACAGGGGTGGAAACACCATATATTTT. The chain couples TRBV4-1 to TRBJ1-3, with TRBD1 matching 10 bases. In germline, CDR1 is MGHRA, CDR2 YSYEKL. The CDR3 has 15 residues. The V gene end was trimmed by 7 bases and the J gene end by 3 bases; junction bases not matched to a gene: 6.

The chain is built from TRBV7-9 and TRBJ2-2; 9 nucleotides align to TRBD1. Germline lookup yields CDR1 SEHNR and CDR2 FQNEAQ (reference sequence). V shed 7 bases and J 4 bases; nucleotides not matched to a gene: 7. CDR3 length: 15 residues. CDR3 amino acids: CASNPGTGFTGELFF. DNA for the CDR3: TGTGCCAGCAACCCCGGGACAGGGTTCACCGGGGAGCTGTTTTTT.

This chain uses TRBV9 with TRBJ1-1; no firm D call. Germline V gene sequence: CDR1 SGDLS, CDR2 YYNGEE. V lost 0 bases and J 3 bases, leaving 15 bases between the germline ends. This CDR3 has 16 amino acids. CDR3 in DNA: TGTGCCAGCAGCGTAGGACTAGGGAACTTTTACACTGAAGCTTTCTTT. As protein: CASSVGLGNFYTEAFF.

The genes are TRBV29-1 and TRBJ1-2, with D unclear. Trimming pared 0 bases from V and 0 bases from J, leaving 11 bases between. Looked up from germline, CDR1 is SQVTM and CDR2 is ANQGSEA. The CDR3 is 15 amino acids. CDR3: CSVEDQSRANYGYTF. In nucleotides, the CDR3 is TGCAGCGTTGAAGATCAGTCGAGGGCTAACTATGGCTACACCTTC.

The rearrangement joins TRBV9 to TRBJ2-5, with unresolved D. V gave up 4 bases and J gave up 1 base, with 17 bases separating them. Germline CDR1 is SGDLS and CDR2 is YYNGEE. The CDR3 is made up of 16 amino acids. The DNA for the CDR3 is TGTGCCAGCAGCACACACTCGTTAGGAGTCCAAGAGACCCAGTACTTC. Amino acid sequence: CASSTHSLGVQETQYF.

The CDR3 here is CASSIAGASSYEQYF. CDR3 in DNA: TGTGCCAGCAGCATCGCAGGGGCTAGCTCCTACGAGCAGTACTTC. V gene TRBV28 combines with J gene TRBJ2-7, with TRBD1 as a possible D gene (6 bases). This CDR3 region has 15 residues. V gave up 6 bases and J gave up 0 bases, with 15 bases separating them. Germline V lookup: CDR1 MDHEN, CDR2 SYDVKM.

The chain links TRBV2 to TRBJ2-6; D is unclear. CDR1 and CDR2 from the germline V gene are SNHLY and FYNNEI. The CDR3 extends over 16 amino acids. The ends were cut back, 3 bases at V and 1 base at J, with 10 bases in the middle. The CDR3 nucleotides are TGTGCCAGCAGTGATTTGGGTTCGTCTGGGGCCAACGTCCTGACTTTC. Translation gives CASSDLGSSGANVLTF.

The chain couples TRBV2 to TRBJ2-7; 10 bases line up with TRBD1. The CDR3 sequence is 14 residues long. V trimming: 7 bases; J trimming: 0 bases; junction bases outside the gene matches: 3. The V gene's germline CDR1 is SNHLY and CDR2 FYNNEI. CDR3 bases: TGTGCCAGCACCCGGACAGGGGGCTCCTACGAGCAGTACTTC. This encodes CASTRTGGSYEQYF.

This chain uses TRBV6-6 with TRBJ2-5; possible D gene TRBD1, 6 bases. With 5 bases removed from V and 1 base from J, the gap between germline ends came to 17 bases. Germline-derived CDR1 and CDR2 are MNHNY and SVGAGI (reference sequence). The CDR3 sequence is 16 residues long. CDR3 DNA: TGTGCCAGCAGTAGAGTGACAGGAGCAACCCAAGAGACCCAGTACTTC. Translated: CASSRVTGATQETQYF.

The chain couples TRBV6-1 to TRBJ1-5; D call uncertain. V dropped 0 bases and J dropped 6 bases, with 6 bases sitting between them. Germline loops: CDR1 MNHNS, CDR2 SASEGT. The CDR3 loop spans 13 amino acids. The CDR3 region is CASSEAPGQPQHF. The CDR3 bases are TGTGCCAGCAGTGAAGCCCCCGGTCAGCCCCAGCATTTT.

Here the CDR3 DNA reads TGTGCCAGCAGCGAGGGACACTCGGATCAGCCCCAGCATTTT. Translation gives CASSEGHSDQPQHF. The chain employs TRBV9 and TRBJ1-5; a possible D gene is TRBD1 (6 bases). V was cut by 3 bases and J by 5 bases, with 12 bases left in between. This CDR3 is 14 amino acids long. CDR1 and CDR2 (germline): SGDLS, YYNGEE.

The CDR3 DNA is TGTGCCAGCAAATCCCTTCGGACTAGCGGGGGGACCTTCCAAGAGACCCAGTACTTC. It specifies CASKSLRTSGGTFQETQYF. The V gene is TRBV27, the J gene TRBJ2-5; TRBD2 matches 14 bases. Trimming took 7 bases from V and 1 from J; bases not matched to a gene: 14. Germline V CDR1 and CDR2: MNHEY, SMNVEV (reference sequence). The CDR3 spans 19 residues.

The chain has TRBV11-2 and TRBJ2-7, with D perhaps TRBD1 (6 bases). Germline V gene data show CDR1 as SGHAT and CDR2 as FQNNGV. The germline V and J ends were trimmed by 1 base and 6 bases, with 13 bases remaining between them. CDR3 length: 14 residues. The CDR3 DNA reads as TGTGCCAGCAGCTTAGGGGGTCGAGGGGGCGAGCAGTACTTC. Amino acid sequence: CASSLGGRGGEQYF.

The rearrangement joins TRBV7-3 to TRBJ2-5; 8 bases agree with TRBD2. CDR1 SGHTA and CDR2 FQGTGA come from the germline V gene. The CDR3 length is 16 residues. The V segment lost 5 bases and the J segment 2 bases; nucleotides outside the gene matches: 10. CDR3 bases: TGTGCCAGCAGCCCTCACGGGACTAGGGTGCAAGAGACCCAGTACTTC. Its translation: CASSPHGTRVQETQYF.

The chain joins TRBV15 to TRBJ2-1; D tentatively reads TRBD1 or TRBD2 (6 bases each). Germline V gene lookup returns CDR1 LNHNV and CDR2 YYDKDF (reference sequence). Between the trimmed V and J ends, which lost 1 base and 7 bases, there was a span of 11 bases. CDR3 length: 14 amino acids. The CDR3 sequence is CATSRGGADNEQFF. In nucleotides, the CDR3 is TGTGCCACCAGCAGAGGGGGGGCCGATAATGAGCAGTTCTTC.